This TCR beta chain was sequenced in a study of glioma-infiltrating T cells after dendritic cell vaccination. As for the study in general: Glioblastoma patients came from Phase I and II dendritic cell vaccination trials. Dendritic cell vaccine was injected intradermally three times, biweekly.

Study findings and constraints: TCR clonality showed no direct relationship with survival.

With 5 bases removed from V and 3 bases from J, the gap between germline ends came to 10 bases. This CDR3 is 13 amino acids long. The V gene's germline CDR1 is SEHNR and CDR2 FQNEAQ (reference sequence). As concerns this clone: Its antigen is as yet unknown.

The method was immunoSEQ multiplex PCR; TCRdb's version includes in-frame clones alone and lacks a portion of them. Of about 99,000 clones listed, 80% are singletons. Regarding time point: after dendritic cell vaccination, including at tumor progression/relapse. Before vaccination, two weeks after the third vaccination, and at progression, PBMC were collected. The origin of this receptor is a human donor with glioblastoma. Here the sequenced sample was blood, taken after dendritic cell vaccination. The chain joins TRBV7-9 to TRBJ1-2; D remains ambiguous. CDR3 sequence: CASSIGVYYGYTF. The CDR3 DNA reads TGTGCCAGCAGCATCGGAGTGTACTATGGCTACACCTTC.